What follows are 31 T cell receptor beta chains derived from one specimen sequenced in a study of blood T cells in healthy people across ages. Using a J-beta primer mix together with a sample-barcoded 5' primer, a second PCR was run for roughly 7 to 11 cycles. Each CDR3 protein gets one entry after TCRdb re-called the 5' RACE reads with MiXCR. Here the sample spans around 1.1 million distinct CDR3 sequences, around two fifths being singletons. Sequencing was performed on blood. These receptors all stem from a man aged 18 to 29 in good health.

Concerning this clonotype: A clone one base away is much larger, so this may be a read error. The gene calls are TRBV29-1 and TRBJ1-2, with D tentatively TRBD1 (5 bases). The CDR3 length is 14 residues. V was cut by 5 bases and J by 0 bases, with 13 bases left in between. CDR1 SQVTM and CDR2 ANQGSEA come from the germline V gene. The CDR3 DNA is TGCAGCGTTAAGGTTGGGGCAGCTAACTATGGCTACACCTTC. Translation gives CSVKVGAANYGYTF.

This clonotype has only a few counts. V gene TRBV24-1 combines with J gene TRBJ2-3, with D possibly being TRBD1 (5 bases). This CDR3 has 14 residues. V gave up 10 bases and J gave up 2 bases, with 15 bases separating them. Per germline, CDR1 KGHDR and CDR2 SFDVKD. CDR3 sequence reads: CATRPGSNTDTQYF. The CDR3 nucleotides are TGTGCCACTCGACCAGGGTCGAACACAGATACGCAGTATTTT.

The gene calls are TRBV6-6 and TRBJ1-1; 8 nucleotides match TRBD1. The germline V gene encodes CDR1 MNHNY and CDR2 SVGAGI (reference sequence). Trimming at V came to 6 bases and at J to 2 bases, leaving 8 bases not matched to a gene. The CDR3 totals 15 residues. CDR3 sequence: CASRTTGEPNTEAFF. For the CDR3, the DNA is TGTGCCAGCAGGACGACAGGGGAACCTAACACTGAAGCTTTCTTT.

Only a few counts were recorded for this clonotype. V gene TRBV2 combines with J gene TRBJ2-3, with D tentatively TRBD2 (6 bases). CDR3 length equals 16 residues. The germline V gene encodes CDR1 SNHLY and CDR2 FYNNEI. Trimming left V 4 bases short and J 1 base short, with 15 bases between. CDR3: CASSVAVTGGTDTQYF. CDR3 coding DNA: TGTGCCAGCAGTGTAGCGGTAACAGGCGGCACAGATACGCAGTATTTT.

This clonotype was seen a handful of times. This rearrangement joins TRBV7-8 to TRBJ1-1, with D perhaps matching TRBD1 (6 bases). CDR3 length: 18 residues. CDR1 and CDR2 from the germline V gene are SGHVS and FQNEAQ. Trimming took 2 bases from V and 1 from J, leaving 20 bases between them. The DNA for the CDR3 is TGTGCCAGCAGCTTAAGCGGCCCGGGGGCGGGTCGGAACACTGAAGCTTTCTTT. Amino acid sequence: CASSLSGPGAGRNTEAFF.

The CDR3 region is CASSLRDRALGYTF. The CDR3 DNA reads as TGTGCCAGCAGCTTAAGGGACAGGGCCCTCGGCTACACCTTC. The chain uses TRBV11-2 and TRBJ1-2; the match to TRBD1 covers 9 bases. The germline gives CDR1 SGHAT, CDR2 FQNNGV. Trimming cost V 2 bases and J 8 bases; bases outside gene matches: 6. There are 14 residues in the CDR3.

This clonotype was seen ten or more times. The rearrangement links TRBV6-5 to TRBJ1-5; D is undetermined. The ends were cut back, 6 bases at V and 7 bases at J, with 13 bases in the middle. The CDR3 loop spans 13 amino acids. Germline-derived CDR1 and CDR2 are MNHEY and SVGAGI. The CDR3 is CASSLAGLQPQHF. CDR3 in DNA: TGTGCCAGCAGCCTTGCGGGGTTGCAGCCCCAGCATTTT.

J is TRBJ1-1 and V is TRBV29-1; perhaps TRBD1 as D (6 bases). The germline V gene encodes CDR1 SQVTM and CDR2 ANQGSEA. Trimming removed 6 bases at V and 5 bases at J, with 16 bases between. The length of the CDR3 is 13 residues. CDR3 bases: TGCAGCGTATTACTAGGGGGGGGGACTGAAGCTTTCTTT. Its protein is CSVLLGGGTEAFF.

This clonotype appeared a single time. One junction end disagrees with the germline gene, perhaps due to a read error. The gene calls are TRBV5-1 and TRBJ2-3; TRBD1 might be the D (7 bases). CDR1 and CDR2 from the germline V gene are SGHRS and YFSETQ. The CDR3 totals 16 residues. This CDR3 is CASSLFRGTSGDAQYF. CDR3 DNA: TGCGCCAGCAGCTTGTTCAGGGGGACCTCGGGAGATGCGCAGTATTTT. The whole variable domain, filled in from reference TRBV5-1 and TRBJ2-3, reads KAGVTQTPRYLIKTRGQQVTLSCSPISGHRSVSWYQQTPGQGLQFLFEYFSETQRNKGNFPGRFSGRQFSNSRSEMNVSTLELGDSALYLCASSLFRGTSGDAQYFGPGTRLTVL.

This clonotype was detected only a few times. The chain uses TRBV4-2 and TRBJ1-6; the D is unclear. The CDR3 is made up of 16 amino acids. The ends were cut back, 0 bases at V and 7 bases at J, with 13 bases in the middle. Germline loops: CDR1 LGHNA, CDR2 YNFKEQ. The CDR3 region has the DNA TGTGCCAGCAGCCAAGATCCTACGGCAGAGAATTCACCCCTCCACTTT. Encoded protein: CASSQDPTAENSPLHF.

Worth noting for this clonotype: Just one base apart from a much larger clone, this may be a read error. CDR3 amino acids: CASSFRNGSTF. The CDR3, as DNA: TGTGCCAGCAGCTTCCGAAATGGCTCCACCTTC. This chain uses TRBV7-2 with TRBJ1-2; D not resolved. This CDR3 has 11 residues. The germline V gene has CDR1 SGHTA and CDR2 FQGNSA.

A few counts support this clonotype. The rearrangement joins TRBV18 to TRBJ2-2, with 8 bases identical to TRBD1. The length of the CDR3 is 14 residues. V lost 1 base and J lost 5; bases outside the gene matches: 0. CDR1 is KGHSH, CDR2 LQKENI, per germline. The CDR3 loop reads CASSPRQGTGELFF. The CDR3 DNA sequence: TGTGCCAGCTCACCACGACAGGGGACCGGGGAGCTGTTTTTT.

This clonotype was seen once. The chain has TRBV5-1 and TRBJ2-5; D is unresolved. This CDR3 has 13 amino acids. Trimming cost V 4 bases and J 7 bases, with 14 bases left between them. Germline assignment: CDR1 SGHRS and CDR2 YFSETQ. The CDR3 loop reads CASSARFLGTQYF. The CDR3 bases are TGCGCCAGCAGCGCTAGATTTTTGGGGACCCAGTACTTC.

Comments on this clonotype: One base away lies a much larger clone, so this may be a sequencing read error. The J gene is TRBJ2-1, the V gene TRBV4-3; no reliable D call. The CDR3 covers 12 residues. The germline gives CDR1 LGHNA, CDR2 YSLEER. Here the CDR3 reads CASSQQDNERFF. The CDR3 region has the DNA TGCGCCAGCAGCCAACAAGACAATGAGCGGTTCTTC.

This clonotype was counted a single time. The chain joins TRBV9 to TRBJ2-3; possible D gene TRBD2, 6 bases. This CDR3 region has 13 residues. CDR1 is SGDLS, CDR2 YYNGEE, per germline. V was cut by 9 bases and J by 3 bases, with 14 bases left in between. The CDR3 reads CANRRGTTDTQYF. The CDR3 bases are TGTGCCAACCGGAGGGGAACAACAGATACGCAGTATTTT.

V is TRBV27 and J is TRBJ1-1, with a weak D call TRBD1 (6 bases). Trimming took off 2 bases at V and 3 bases at J, with 16 bases between the two ends. Germline lookup yields CDR1 MNHEY and CDR2 SMNVEV (reference sequence). The CDR3 contains 16 residues. CDR3 DNA: TGTGCCAGCAGTTTACAGGACAGCTCTGGGCACACTGAAGCTTTCTTT. This encodes CASSLQDSSGHTEAFF.

This clonotype turned up a few times. The chain has TRBV4-1 and TRBJ1-5; no firm D call. There are 13 residues in the CDR3. Germline loops: CDR1 MGHRA, CDR2 YSYEKL. Trimming cost V 1 base and J 6 bases, with 7 bases left between them. CDR3 loop: CASSQGMGQPQHF. In DNA form, the CDR3 reads TGCGCCAGCAGCCAAGGGATGGGTCAGCCCCAGCATTTT.

This clonotype was detected a few times. The chain joins TRBV7-9 to TRBJ1-4, with D possibly TRBD1 on 6 matching bases. The V end lost 10 bases, the J end lost 5 bases, and 11 bases lay between the germline ends. This CDR3 has 12 residues. The germline V gene encodes CDR1 SEHNR and CDR2 FQNEAQ (reference sequence). This chain's CDR3 is CATGGANEKLFF. The CDR3 bases are TGTGCCACCGGGGGGGCAAATGAAAAACTGTTTTTT.

The rearrangement links TRBV20-1 to TRBJ1-2; D gene ambiguous. The CDR3 runs to 13 residues. CDR1 and CDR2 from the germline V gene are DFQATT and SNEGSKA (reference sequence). Trimming shortened V by 6 bases and J by 0 bases, and 11 bases separated the two germline ends. CDR3 DNA: TGCAGTGCAACGGGCCCCTCTAACTATGGCTACACCTTC. As protein: CSATGPSNYGYTF.

The chain couples TRBV4-3 to TRBJ2-2; 7 bases map to TRBD1. V dropped 0 bases and J dropped 0; count of bases not matched to a gene: 4. This CDR3 contains 17 residues. Germline V gene sequence: CDR1 LGHNA, CDR2 YSLEER. The CDR3 loop is CASSQEGQGANTGELFF. The DNA of the CDR3 is TGCGCCAGCAGCCAAGAGGGCCAGGGGGCGAACACCGGGGAGCTGTTTTTT.

This clonotype was found many times. V is TRBV3-1 and J is TRBJ2-7; no clear D gene. V lost 1 base to trimming and J lost 3 bases, with 4 bases between them. Germline V lookup: CDR1 LGHDT, CDR2 YNNKEL (reference sequence). The CDR3 extends over 12 amino acids. CDR3 sequence (DNA): TGTGCCAGCAGCCAAGGCCTCTACGAGCAGTACTTC. Translation gives CASSQGLYEQYF.

As to this clonotype: This may come from a read error, since a much larger clone is one base off. The chain couples TRBV12-3 or TRBV12-4 to TRBJ1-2; no reliable D call. The CDR3 totals 16 residues. The CDR3 is CASSPWEGSGNDGYTF. The CDR3 DNA reads TGTGCCAGCAGCCCGTGGGAGGGATCGGGTAACGATGGCTACACCTTC.

In its sample, this clonotype was seen once. The rearrangement uses TRBV12-3 or TRBV12-4 and TRBJ2-1; 7 bases are a match to TRBD1. The CDR3 totals 14 residues. The trim removed 3 bases at V and 12 bases at J, leaving 11 bases unmatched. CDR3 sequence reads: CASSLRSRAGGQFF. CDR3 nucleotide sequence: TGTGCCAGCAGTTTGAGATCGCGGGCAGGGGGGCAGTTCTTC.

There are a few counts of this clonotype. The V gene is TRBV6-6, the J gene TRBJ2-7; tentative D call: TRBD2 (5 bases). Germline V gene sequence: CDR1 MNHNY, CDR2 SVGAGI (reference sequence). V gave up 6 bases and J gave up 5 bases, with 14 bases separating them. The CDR3 totals 13 residues. The CDR3 loop reads CASRRTFPHEQYF. The CDR3 bases are TGTGCCAGCAGGCGGACTTTCCCCCACGAGCAGTACTTC.

This clonotype was detected a few times. The chain employs TRBV4-2 and TRBJ1-2; D is ambiguous. Germline V gene sequence: CDR1 LGHNA, CDR2 YNFKEQ. Trimming left V 0 bases short and J 8 bases short, with 16 bases between. This CDR3 region has 15 residues. The CDR3: CASSQDGPTLWGYTF. The DNA of the CDR3 is TGTGCCAGCAGCCAAGACGGGCCAACACTATGGGGCTACACCTTC.

This clonotype was seen more than once but under ten times. This rearrangement joins TRBV10-3 to TRBJ1-1; no clear D gene. The CDR3 spans 12 residues. Deletions cut 3 bases from V and 8 bases from J, with 10 bases between. Germline V CDR1 and CDR2: ENHRY, SYGVKD. The CDR3 sequence: CAISDQVREAFF. CDR3 sequence (DNA): TGTGCCATCAGTGATCAGGTGAGGGAAGCTTTCTTT.

This clonotype was counted a few times. This rearrangement joins TRBV7-2 to TRBJ1-3, with D possibly being TRBD1 (6 bases). CDR1 SGHTA and CDR2 FQGNSA come from the germline V gene. V was trimmed by 5 bases and J by 4 bases, leaving 18 bases between them. The CDR3 has 16 amino acids. This CDR3 is CASSLLAGVGGNTIYF. The CDR3, as DNA: TGTGCCAGCAGCCTCTTAGCAGGGGTAGGCGGAAACACCATATATTTT.

The V and J genes are TRBV12-3 or TRBV12-4 and TRBJ2-2, with 7 bases matching TRBD1. This CDR3 contains 16 residues. With V trimmed by 7 bases and J by 4 bases, 12 bases remained unmatched. CDR3 sequence: CASTLEASGGTGELFF. The CDR3 region has the DNA TGTGCCAGCACCCTCGAGGCCTCAGGGGGCACCGGGGAGCTGTTTTTT.

CDR3 in DNA: TGTGCCAGCAGTGGGGGACTAGTGGGTTTTACAGATACGCAGTATTTT. Amino acid sequence: CASSGGLVGFTDTQYF. The chain is built from TRBV2 and TRBJ2-3; TRBD2 matches 8 bases. CDR1 is SNHLY, CDR2 FYNNEI, per germline. With 4 bases clipped from V and 3 bases from J, the junction kept 9 bases outside the gene matches. The CDR3 loop spans 16 amino acids. The variable domain in full, with the rest retrieved from reference TRBV2 and TRBJ2-3, is EPEVTQTPSHQVTQMGQEVILRCVPISNHLYFYWYRQILGQKVEFLVSFYNNEISEKSEIFDDQFSVERPDGSNFTLKIRSTKLEDSAMYFCASSGGLVGFTDTQYFGPGTRLTVL.

J is TRBJ2-1 and V is TRBV6-6; 8 nucleotides agree with TRBD1. The CDR3 spans 15 residues. V dropped 6 bases and J dropped 10; count of bases not matched to a gene: 14. Germline-derived CDR1 and CDR2 are MNHNY and SVGAGI (reference sequence). CDR3 protein: CASSLDRGPLQEQFF. The CDR3 DNA reads TGTGCCAGCAGCCTCGACAGGGGACCCCTCCAGGAGCAGTTCTTC.

This clonotype appeared many times. The chain employs TRBV20-1 and TRBJ1-2; TRBD1 matches 7 bases. This CDR3 has 13 residues. Germline V gene lookup returns CDR1 DFQATT and CDR2 SNEGSKA (reference sequence). Germline trimming cut 2 bases from V and 4 bases from J; bases unmatched to any gene: 4. DNA of the CDR3: TGCAGTGCTAGATCCACAGGGGTCTATGGCTACACCTTC. As protein: CSARSTGVYGYTF.